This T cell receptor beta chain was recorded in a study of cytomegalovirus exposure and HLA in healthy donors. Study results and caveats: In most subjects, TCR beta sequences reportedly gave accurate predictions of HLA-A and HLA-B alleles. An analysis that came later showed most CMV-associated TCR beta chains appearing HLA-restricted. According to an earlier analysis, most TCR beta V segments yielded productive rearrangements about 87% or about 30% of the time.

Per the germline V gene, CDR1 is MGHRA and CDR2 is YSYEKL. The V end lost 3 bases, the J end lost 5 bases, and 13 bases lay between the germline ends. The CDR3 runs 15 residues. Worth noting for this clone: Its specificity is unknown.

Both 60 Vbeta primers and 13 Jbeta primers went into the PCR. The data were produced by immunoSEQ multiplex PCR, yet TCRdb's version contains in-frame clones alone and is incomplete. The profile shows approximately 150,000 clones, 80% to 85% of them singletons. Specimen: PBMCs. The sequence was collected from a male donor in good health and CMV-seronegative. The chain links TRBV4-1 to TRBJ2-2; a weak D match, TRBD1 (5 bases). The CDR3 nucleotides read TGCGCCAGCAGCCACCTGACAGTCCGGACCGGGGAGCTGTTTTTT. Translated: CASSHLTVRTGELFF.